This section outlines one TCR beta chain sequence together with its context. No cognate antigen has been identified for it. No quality values exist for individual bases; no much larger clone is one base distant. Libraries were made using 5' RACE. The reads were generated on an Illumina HiSeq 2000. Template switching added a universal primer binding site, and the final cDNA carried a unique molecular identifier that allowed TCR cDNA molecules to be counted accurately. Specific primers in the conserved constant-segment region were used to synthesize first-strand cDNA for TCR alpha and beta chains. To control for contamination, each cDNA library was double barcoded with a SMART-Mk sample barcode plus Illumina barcodes. TruSeq adapter sequences and Illumina sample barcodes were added in two successive PCR steps. Sequencing of the TCR alpha and beta cDNA libraries was done on the Illumina HiSeq platform using custom primers. In the source study's methods: Raw reads were processed with MiGEC to extract unique molecular identifiers, and MiXCR was used to determine CDR3 positions. Recombination models were inferred per individual with the repgenHMM and IGoR tools using an EM algorithm. The analysis of shared clonotypes was done with the tcR package in R, with sharing normalized by the product of cloneset sizes. To study raw recombination without the effects of thymic and clonal selection, out-of-frame nonproductive sequences were analyzed. The public reads were quality trimmed at Q25 with fastp and then assembled into clones with MiXCR by TCRdb, keeping productive beta chains. When rows share a CDR3 protein, they turn into one entry using the most common DNA and genes. It is TCRdb's table, rather than the study itself, that gives the V and J calls and clone size. The table for this sample lists hundreds of thousands of distinct CDR3 sequences; 20% to 30% of them were counted only once. The ten largest clones capture around 3% of the sample.

The data originate from a study of identical twins listed by TCRdb under 2016. About the study as a whole: To test whether fetal clonotypes persist, this study deep-sequenced TCR alpha and beta repertoires from monozygotic twins, from unrelated adults of various ages, and from cord blood. To rule out contamination, replicate twin experiments were performed at different times with different library preparation protocols. Here is what the overall study found, with its caveats: In monozygotic twins, recombination models systematically underestimated out-of-frame TCR alpha sharing, but the models matched the sharing seen between unrelated individuals. Because the same donors could not be followed over many years, the conclusions relied on cross-sectional statistical analysis. Invariant T cells such as MAIT and iNKT could partly confound zero-insertion analyses, though diverse VJ usage argued against this for most clonotypes. Compared with coincidental sharing between unrelated individuals, out-of-frame TCR alpha sequences shared between twins had an excess of sequences with low generation probability. Fewer insertions were carried by abundant cord blood beta clonotypes; a weaker similar trend was observed in young adult naive repertoires, while no such trend was observed in memory repertoires. The excess sharing between twins in beta out-of-frame sequences was weaker because fewer shared sequences reduced the signal-to-noise ratio.

In the germline V gene, CDR1 corresponds to SGHDT and CDR2 to YYEEEE. The CDR3 has 12 amino acids, counting the end cysteine and phenylalanine. Only the CDR3 DNA is retained, 36 bases long and in frame from the first base. Trimming costs V 4 bases and J 5 bases, and their ends lie 9 bases apart. Every donor was a healthy Caucasian. Three pairs of female monozygotic twins, all aged about 18 to 30 years, made up the twin cohort. CD4+ and CD8+ T cell populations were isolated with positive isolation kits from Invitrogen. The data were also submitted as part of a second study, on T cells expressing NK-cell markers. The second study reports: Eight or nine donors provided sorted CD3+CD56+NKG2C+, CD3+CD56+NKG2C- and CD3+CD56-NKG2C+ T-cell subsets, whose TCR beta-chain repertoires were profiled. Among the eight sequenced donors, seven were HCMV-seropositive and one was HCMV-seronegative. In several experiments an anti-gammadeltaTCR antibody was added to restrict sorting to alphabetaTCR-expressing T cells. In six donors, the dominant CD3+CD56+NKG2C+ clonotypes were among the top 10 CD8+ clonotypes and accounted for roughly 1.0-8% of CD8+ T cells. Those dominant clonotypes were again the most abundant among CD3+CD56-NKG2C+ cells in a handful of donors, at roughly 25-60.1%. Whether the expanded NKG2C-expressing T cell clones were specific for HCMV antigens remained unclear. The study sequenced eight donors, all healthy volunteers chosen at random: three men and five women. HCMV serostatus was determined by detecting HCMV-specific IgG in serum with a commercial ELISA kit. Reads were demultiplexed and grouped by UMI with MIGEC, and clonotypes were assembled and quantified with MiTCR. Only TCR cDNA sequences supported by at least two reads were kept to exclude erroneous sequences. Downstream repertoire analysis used the tcR package, and clonotypes were matched across fractions by CDR3 nucleotide sequence plus V segment. Antigen specificity was annotated against VDJdb with VDJmatch, allowing one amino acid substitution in CDR3.

This receptor was identified in a woman aged 18-29 years in good health. The sequence is built from TRBV5-6 and TRBJ2-5; no D gene is confidently identified. The sample consisted of CD4+ T cells sorted from blood. In nucleotides, the sequence is TGTGCCAGCAGCCGGGCCTACGAGACCCAGTACTTC. Translated, it gives CASSRAYETQYF.